What follows are 9 T cell receptor beta chains derived from one specimen sequenced in a study of cytomegalovirus exposure and HLA in healthy donors. PCR involved 60 Vbeta and 13 Jbeta primers. Sequenced by immunoSEQ multiplex PCR; TCRdb stores in-frame clones only, minus some. The sample holds 99,000 or so clones, 12% seen once. The sequenced material came from PBMCs. Source of these receptors: a man aged 40-55 years in good health and CMV-seropositive.

This chain joins TRBV29-1 and TRBJ1-4; D call uncertain. The CDR3 contains 16 residues. The V gene lost 3 bases and the J gene lost 5 bases, with 19 bases spanning the gap. Germline-derived CDR1 and CDR2 are SQVTM and ANQGSEA. In DNA form, the CDR3 reads TGCAGCGTTGATGTGGGTGTTGGGCGGGGAAATGAAAAACTGTTTTTT. As protein: CSVDVGVGRGNEKLFF.

The chain uses TRBV5-1 and TRBJ2-5; 11 nucleotides match TRBD2. CDR3 length equals 16 residues. Trimming took 2 bases from V and 1 from J; bases not matched to a gene: 4. The V gene's germline CDR1 is SGHRS and CDR2 YFSETQ. The CDR3 DNA reads as TGCGCCAGCAGCTTTCGACTAGCGGGATTCCAAGAGACCCAGTACTTC. The encoded protein is CASSFRLAGFQETQYF.

This sequence joins TRBV6-6 and TRBJ1-1, with unresolved D. The CDR3 is 14 residues long. Trimming removed 2 bases at V and 3 bases at J, with 10 bases between. CDR1 and CDR2 (germline): MNHNY, SVGAGI (reference sequence). The CDR3 here is CASSYRGSHTEAFF. The CDR3 DNA reads TGTGCCAGCAGTTACCGAGGGAGCCACACTGAAGCTTTCTTT.

V usage is TRBV7-9 and J usage is TRBJ2-2; TRBD2 might be the D (6 bases). The V and J ends lost 1 base and 4 bases respectively, with 10 bases between them. Germline assignment: CDR1 SEHNR and CDR2 FQNEAQ (reference sequence). This CDR3 spans 15 amino acids. The CDR3: CASSLDYGGTGELFF. The DNA of the CDR3 is TGTGCCAGCAGCTTAGACTACGGGGGCACCGGGGAGCTGTTTTTT.

In this sample, this clone turned up a few times. CDR3 region: CASSLNLNTGTISSTIYF. The CDR3 DNA reads as TGTGCCAGCTCACTTAATCTTAATACCGGGACAATTAGTTCGACCATATATTTT. The J gene is TRBJ1-3, the V gene TRBV18; possible D gene TRBD1, 6 bases. Germline assignment: CDR1 KGHSH and CDR2 LQKENI. Trimming took 4 bases from V and 10 from J, leaving 29 bases between them. The CDR3 has 18 amino acids.

There are a few counts of this clone. The V call is TRBV30, the J call TRBJ2-7; 9 nucleotides align to TRBD1. There are 15 residues in the CDR3. Trimming at V came to 3 bases and at J to 2 bases, leaving 8 bases not matched to a gene. CDR1 GTSNPN and CDR2 SVGIG come from the germline V gene (reference sequence). CDR3 sequence reads: CAWRQIRDRAYEQYF. CDR3 coding DNA: TGTGCCTGGAGACAAATACGGGACAGGGCCTACGAGCAGTACTTC.

This clone came up a few times. V is TRBV6-1 and J is TRBJ2-3; 10 bases are a match to TRBD1. This CDR3 contains 15 residues. Germline CDR1 and CDR2: MNHNS and SASEGT. The V segment lost 7 bases and the J segment 3 bases; nucleotides outside the gene matches: 7. As DNA, the CDR3 is TGTGCCAGCATTGCCGGGACAGGGGAAACAGATACGCAGTATTTT. Translating it yields CASIAGTGETDTQYF.

This clone was seen only a few times. The V and J genes are TRBV15 and TRBJ1-1; D remains unclear. Trimming left V 0 bases short and J 4 bases short, with 15 bases between. The CDR3 is 16 residues long. Germline CDR1 LNHNV, CDR2 YYDKDF (reference sequence). CDR3 in DNA: TGTGCCACCAGCAGAGATGACGTTATACGGGGCACTGAAGCTTTCTTT. It specifies CATSRDDVIRGTEAFF.

The J gene is TRBJ1-1, the V gene TRBV19, with a tentative D call TRBD1 (6 bases). The CDR3 sequence is 15 residues long. CDR1 and CDR2 from the germline V gene are LNHDA and SQIVND (reference sequence). V was clipped by 5 bases and J by 3 bases, with 16 bases between them. CDR3 sequence: CASSLMGAGDTEAFF. CDR3 bases: TGTGCCAGTAGTCTCATGGGGGCAGGGGACACTGAAGCTTTCTTT.